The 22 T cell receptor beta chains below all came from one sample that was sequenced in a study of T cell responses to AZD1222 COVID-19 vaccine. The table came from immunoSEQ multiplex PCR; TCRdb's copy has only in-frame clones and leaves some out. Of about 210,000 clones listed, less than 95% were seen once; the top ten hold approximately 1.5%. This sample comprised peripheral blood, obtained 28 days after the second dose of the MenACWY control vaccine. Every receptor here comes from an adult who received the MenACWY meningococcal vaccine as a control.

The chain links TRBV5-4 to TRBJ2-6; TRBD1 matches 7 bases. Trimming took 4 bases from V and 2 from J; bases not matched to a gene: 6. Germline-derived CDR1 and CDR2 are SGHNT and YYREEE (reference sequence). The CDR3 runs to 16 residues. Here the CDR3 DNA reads TGTGCCAGCAGCCCGGCCGGACAGGCTGGGGCCAACGTCCTGACTTTC. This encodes CASSPAGQAGANVLTF.

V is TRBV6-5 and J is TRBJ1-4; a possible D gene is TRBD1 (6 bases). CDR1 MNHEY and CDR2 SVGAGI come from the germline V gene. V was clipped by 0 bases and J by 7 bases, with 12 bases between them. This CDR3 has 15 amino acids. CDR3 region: CASSYSGGLGEKLFF. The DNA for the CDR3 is TGTGCCAGCAGTTACTCGGGGGGCTTAGGTGAAAAACTGTTTTTT.

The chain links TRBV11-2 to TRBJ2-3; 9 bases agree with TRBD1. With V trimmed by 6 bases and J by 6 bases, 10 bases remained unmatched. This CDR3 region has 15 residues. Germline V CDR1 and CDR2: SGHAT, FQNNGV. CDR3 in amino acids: CASRSGTGPRDTQYF. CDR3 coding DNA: TGTGCCAGCAGATCCGGGACAGGGCCCCGGGATACGCAGTATTTT.

The DNA for the CDR3 is TGTGCCAGTTCCGAGGGCGGGAGGAGCTATGGCTACACCTTC. Protein product: CASSEGGRSYGYTF. This rearrangement joins TRBV19 to TRBJ1-2; D ambiguous. The germline CDR1 and CDR2 sequences are LNHDA and SQIVND (reference sequence). The V gene lost 8 bases and the J gene lost 4 bases, with 17 bases spanning the gap. This CDR3 has 14 amino acids.

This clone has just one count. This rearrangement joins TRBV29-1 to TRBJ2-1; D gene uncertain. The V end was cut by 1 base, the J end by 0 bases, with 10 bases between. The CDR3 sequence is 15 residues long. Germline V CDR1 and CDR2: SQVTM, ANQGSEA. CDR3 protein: CSVEGQSSSYNEQFF. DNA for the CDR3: TGCAGCGTTGAAGGGCAGTCTAGCTCCTACAATGAGCAGTTCTTC.

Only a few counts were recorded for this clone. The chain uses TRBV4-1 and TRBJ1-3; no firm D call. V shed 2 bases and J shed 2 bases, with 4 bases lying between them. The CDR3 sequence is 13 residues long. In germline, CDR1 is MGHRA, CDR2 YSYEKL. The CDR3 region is CASSQLPGNTIYF. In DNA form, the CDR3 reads TGCGCCAGCAGCCAACTTCCTGGAAACACCATATATTTT.

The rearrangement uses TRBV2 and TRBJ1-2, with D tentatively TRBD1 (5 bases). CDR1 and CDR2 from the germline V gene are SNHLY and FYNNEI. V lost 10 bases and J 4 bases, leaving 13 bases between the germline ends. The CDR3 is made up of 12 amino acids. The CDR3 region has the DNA TGTGCCACTCCCGACAGACTCTATGGCTACACCTTC. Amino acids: CATPDRLYGYTF. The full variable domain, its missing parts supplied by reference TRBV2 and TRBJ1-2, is EPEVTQTPSHQVTQMGQEVILRCVPISNHLYFYWYRQILGQKVEFLVSFYNNEISEKSEIFDDQFSVERPDGSNFTLKIRSTKLEDSAMYFCATPDRLYGYTFGSGTRLTVV.

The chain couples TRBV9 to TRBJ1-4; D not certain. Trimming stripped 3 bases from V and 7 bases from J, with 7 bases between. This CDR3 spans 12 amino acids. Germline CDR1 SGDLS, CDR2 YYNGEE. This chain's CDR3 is CASSEGSEKLFF. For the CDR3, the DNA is TGTGCCAGCAGCGAAGGGAGTGAAAAACTGTTTTTT. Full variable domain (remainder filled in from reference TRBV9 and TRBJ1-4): DSGVTQTPKHLITATGQRVTLRCSPRSGDLSVYWYQQSLDQGLQFLIQYYNGEERAKGNILERFSAQQFPDLHSELNLSSLELGDSALYFCASSEGSEKLFFGSGTQLSVL.

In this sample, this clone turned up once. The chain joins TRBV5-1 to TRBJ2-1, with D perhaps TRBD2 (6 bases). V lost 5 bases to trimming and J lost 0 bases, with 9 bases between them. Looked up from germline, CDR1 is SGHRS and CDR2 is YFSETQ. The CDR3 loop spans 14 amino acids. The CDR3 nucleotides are TGCGCCAGCAGTGACGGGAGCTCCTACAATGAGCAGTTCTTC. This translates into CASSDGSSYNEQFF.

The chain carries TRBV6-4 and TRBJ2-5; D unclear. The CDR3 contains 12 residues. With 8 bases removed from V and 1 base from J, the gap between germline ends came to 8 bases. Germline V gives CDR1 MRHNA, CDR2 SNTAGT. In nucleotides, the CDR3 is TGTGCCAGCGGCGGATCCCAAGAGACCCAGTACTTC. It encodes CASGGSQETQYF.

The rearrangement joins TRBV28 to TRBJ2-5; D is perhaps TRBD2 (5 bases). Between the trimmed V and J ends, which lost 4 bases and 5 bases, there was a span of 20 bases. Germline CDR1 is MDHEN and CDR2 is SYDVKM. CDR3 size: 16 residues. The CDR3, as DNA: TGTGCCAGCAGTTCGTCGACAAGCACCCGCGGGGAGACCCAGTACTTC. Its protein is CASSSSTSTRGETQYF.

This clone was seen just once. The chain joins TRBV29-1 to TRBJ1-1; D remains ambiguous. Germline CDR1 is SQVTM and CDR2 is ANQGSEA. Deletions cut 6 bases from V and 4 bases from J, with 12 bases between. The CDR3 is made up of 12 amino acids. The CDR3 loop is CSVDPGGTEAFF. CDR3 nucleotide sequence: TGCAGCGTCGACCCAGGAGGCACTGAAGCTTTCTTT.

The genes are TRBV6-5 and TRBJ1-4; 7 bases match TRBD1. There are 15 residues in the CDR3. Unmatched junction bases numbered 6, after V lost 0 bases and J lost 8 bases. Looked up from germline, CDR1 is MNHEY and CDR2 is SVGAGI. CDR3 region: CASSYSYRGDEKLFF. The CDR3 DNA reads TGTGCCAGCAGTTACTCGTACAGGGGTGACGAAAAACTGTTTTTT.

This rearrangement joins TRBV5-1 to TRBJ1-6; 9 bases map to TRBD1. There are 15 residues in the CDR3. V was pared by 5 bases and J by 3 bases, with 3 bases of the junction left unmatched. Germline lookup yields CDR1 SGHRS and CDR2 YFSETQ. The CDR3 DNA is TGCGCCAGCAGACCGGACAGGGGCTATAATTCACCCCTCCACTTT. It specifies CASRPDRGYNSPLHF. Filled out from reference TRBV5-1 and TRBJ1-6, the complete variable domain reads KAGVTQTPRYLIKTRGQQVTLSCSPISGHRSVSWYQQTPGQGLQFLFEYFSETQRNKGNFPGRFSGRQFSNSRSEMNVSTLELGDSALYLCASRPDRGYNSPLHFGNGTRLTVT.

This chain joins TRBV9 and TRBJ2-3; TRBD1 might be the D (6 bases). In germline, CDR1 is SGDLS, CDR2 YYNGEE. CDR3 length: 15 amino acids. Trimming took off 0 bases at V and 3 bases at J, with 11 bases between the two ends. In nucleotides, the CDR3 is TGTGCCAGCAGCGTAGGGGGGCCAGGGACAGATACGCAGTATTTT. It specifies CASSVGGPGTDTQYF.

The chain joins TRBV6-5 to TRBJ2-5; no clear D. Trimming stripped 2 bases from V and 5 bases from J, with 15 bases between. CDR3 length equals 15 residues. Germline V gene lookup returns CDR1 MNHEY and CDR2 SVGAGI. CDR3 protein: CASSYATVSLETQYF. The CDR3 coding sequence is TGTGCCAGCAGTTACGCGACCGTGTCGTTGGAGACCCAGTACTTC.

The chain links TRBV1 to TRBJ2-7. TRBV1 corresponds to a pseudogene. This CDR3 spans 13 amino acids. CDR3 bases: TGCACCAGCAGCCAGGCCCTACCCGACGAGCAGTACTTC. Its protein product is CTSSQALPDEQYF.

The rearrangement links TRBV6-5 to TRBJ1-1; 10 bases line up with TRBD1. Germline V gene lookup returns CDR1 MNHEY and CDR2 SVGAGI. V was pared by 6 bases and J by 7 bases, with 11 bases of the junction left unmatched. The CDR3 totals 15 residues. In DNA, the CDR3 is TGTGCCAGCAGGAGGGACAGGGGCTCGTGGGGTGAAGCTTTCTTT. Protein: CASRRDRGSWGEAFF.

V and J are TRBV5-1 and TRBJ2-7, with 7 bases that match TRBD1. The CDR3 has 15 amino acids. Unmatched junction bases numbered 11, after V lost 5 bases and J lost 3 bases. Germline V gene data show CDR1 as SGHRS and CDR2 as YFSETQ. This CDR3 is CASRLGTDSFYEQYF. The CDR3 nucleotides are TGCGCCAGCAGACTGGGGACAGATAGCTTCTACGAGCAGTACTTC.

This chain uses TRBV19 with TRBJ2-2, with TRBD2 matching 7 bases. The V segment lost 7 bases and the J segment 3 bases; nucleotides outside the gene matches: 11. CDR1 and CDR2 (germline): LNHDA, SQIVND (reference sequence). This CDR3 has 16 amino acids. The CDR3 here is CASKGRGLADTGELFF. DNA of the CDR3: TGTGCCAGTAAGGGGCGAGGGCTAGCGGACACCGGGGAGCTGTTTTTT.

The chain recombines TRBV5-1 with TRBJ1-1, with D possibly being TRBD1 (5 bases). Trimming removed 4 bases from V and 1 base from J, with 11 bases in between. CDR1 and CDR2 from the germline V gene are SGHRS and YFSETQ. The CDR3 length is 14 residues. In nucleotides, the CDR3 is TGCGCCAGCAGCCCCGGGACGGAGAACACTGAAGCTTTCTTT. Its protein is CASSPGTENTEAFF.

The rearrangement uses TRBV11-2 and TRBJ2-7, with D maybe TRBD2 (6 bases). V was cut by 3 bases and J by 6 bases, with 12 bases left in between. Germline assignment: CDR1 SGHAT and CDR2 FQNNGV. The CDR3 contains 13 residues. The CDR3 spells CASSLWGGAEQYF. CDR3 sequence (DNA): TGTGCCAGCAGCTTGTGGGGCGGGGCCGAGCAGTACTTC.